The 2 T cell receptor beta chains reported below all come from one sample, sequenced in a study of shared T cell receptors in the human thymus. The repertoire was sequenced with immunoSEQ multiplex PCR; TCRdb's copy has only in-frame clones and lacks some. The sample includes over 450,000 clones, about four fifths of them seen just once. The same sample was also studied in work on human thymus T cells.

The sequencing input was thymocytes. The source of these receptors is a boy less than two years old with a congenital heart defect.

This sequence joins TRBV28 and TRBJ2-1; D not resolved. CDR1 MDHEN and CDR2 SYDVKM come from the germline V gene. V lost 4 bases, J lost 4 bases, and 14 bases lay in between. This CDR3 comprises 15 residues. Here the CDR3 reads CASSSRVRGYNEQFF. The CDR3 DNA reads TGTGCCAGCAGTTCCCGCGTGAGAGGTTACAATGAGCAGTTCTTC. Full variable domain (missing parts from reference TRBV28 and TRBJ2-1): DVKVTQSSRYLVKRTGEKVFLECVQDMDHENMFWYRQDPGLGLRLIYFSYDVKMKEKGDIPEGYSVSREKKERFSLILESASTNQTSMYLCASSSRVRGYNEQFFGPGTRLTVL.

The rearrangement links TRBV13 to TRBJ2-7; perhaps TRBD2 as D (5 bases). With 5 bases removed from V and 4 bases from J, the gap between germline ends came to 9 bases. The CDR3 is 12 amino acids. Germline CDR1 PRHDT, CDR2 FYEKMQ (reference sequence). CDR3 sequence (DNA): TGTGCCAGCAGCCCCCGAGGGTACGAGCAGTACTTC. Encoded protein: CASSPRGYEQYF.